This T cell receptor (beta chain) was recovered during a study of Graves' ophthalmopathy and Graves' hyperthyroidism. Amplifying from RNA transcripts, the study obtained TCR beta CDR3 regions. The library came from an HTBI-primed first-round RT-PCR and a second-round multiplex PCR. TCRdb processed the multiplex PCR reads anew with MiXCR; each CDR3 protein has one entry. The sample records approximately 640,000 distinct CDR3 sequences, about two fifths being singletons. CDR1 and CDR2 from the germline V gene are LNHNV and YYDKDF (reference sequence). The ends were cut back, 10 bases at V and 5 bases at J, with 12 bases in the middle. The CDR3 is 12 residues long.

This chain connects TRBV15 to TRBJ1-5; D possibly corresponds to TRBD1 (6 bases). The sequenced material came from peripheral blood. The clonotype was recovered from an adult man with Graves' ophthalmopathy. The CDR3 nucleotides are TGTGCCATCTCGGCAGGGGATCAGCCCCAGCATTTT. This sequence encodes CAISAGDQPQHF.